This T cell receptor beta chain stems from a study of blood T cell repertoires in COVID-19. Across the study: The origin of the acute and convalescent COVID-19 samples was the United States, Italy and Spain.

Repertoires were generated with immunoSEQ multiplex PCR, while TCRdb's copy carries only in-frame clones and drops some. The sample has some 150,000 clones, 89% seen once. V was pared by 2 bases and J by 2 bases, with 9 bases between. This CDR3 has 14 amino acids. Germline CDR1 and CDR2: MNHEY and SMNVEV (reference sequence). The material sequenced was PBMCs or T cells enriched from blood (not recorded which). This sequence was found in a woman between 18 and 29 years old who had recovered from COVID-19. The chain uses TRBV27 and TRBJ1-1; D ambiguous. The CDR3 reads CASSLREANTEAFF. The CDR3 DNA reads TGTGCCAGCAGTTTACGGGAAGCAAACACTGAAGCTTTCTTT.